This T cell receptor beta chain was identified during a study of T cells in Graves' hyperthyroidism and ophthalmopathy. Turning to the study itself: Staff took peripheral blood when the initial diagnosis was made, before any treatment began.

General study points: A 13 V-J signature model discriminated ophthalmopathy versus stable hyperthyroidism. The blood repertoire included most of the expanded thyroid clonotypes above 0.001. Onset of ophthalmopathy came a median approximately 6.5 months after the model predicted it.

Trimming shortened V by 0 bases and J by 7 bases, and 10 bases separated the two germline ends. The length of the CDR3 is 15 residues. Germline lookup yields CDR1 MNHEY and CDR2 SVGAGI. From RNA transcripts, TCR beta CDR3 regions were amplified. In the first-round RT-PCR of the TCR CDR3, the HTBI primer set was used. TCRdb reprocessed the multiplex PCR reads with MiXCR, giving one entry per CDR3 protein. The sample carries under 500,000 distinct CDR3 sequences, around an eighth recorded once. This clonotype was observed a few times. No antigen is known for it. The specimen sequenced was blood. The genes are TRBV6-5 and TRBJ1-6; possible D gene TRBD1, 6 bases. This clonotype was obtained from a man aged 50 to 59 with Graves' ophthalmopathy. CDR3 amino acids: CASSYSNQGNSPLHF. The CDR3 DNA sequence: TGTGCCAGCAGTTACTCGAATCAGGGGAATTCACCCCTCCACTTT.